This entry concerns a single TCR beta chain. Antigen specificity is unknown. Looked up from germline, CDR1 is SEHNR and CDR2 is FQNEAQ (reference sequence). Trimming stripped 11 bases from V and 5 bases from J, with 13 bases between. The length of the CDR3 is 11 residues. This record comes from a study of beta chain features in type 1 diabetes. Study-wide points: Individuals with type 1 diabetes displayed fewer insertions and more deletions at VDJ junctions.

Every bit of the isolated RNA underwent reverse transcription, so sequencing read expressed TCRB transcripts. The average output of naive, central memory and regulatory T cell samples was approximately 3.8 million reads. The assay was immunoSEQ multiplex PCR, and TCRdb's table has in-frame clones only and misses some. The sample includes around 160,000 clones, 40% to 55% of them seen just once. The receptor was derived from a man aged 18 to 35 in good health. Sequencing used Tregs from blood. The chain links TRBV7-9 to TRBJ2-7; no reliable D call. The CDR3: CASGFVHEQYF. CDR3 in DNA: TGTGCCTCCGGGTTTGTTCACGAGCAGTACTTC.